These 4 T cell receptor beta chains originate from one sample sequenced in a study of shared clonotypes between healthy human individuals. Method: immunoSEQ multiplex PCR; TCRdb's copy keeps in-frame clones and lacks some. Of about 560,000 clones listed, roughly 79% were seen once; the top ten hold around 11%. Sequencing input: PBMCs. All receptors come from a woman aged 40 to 49 in good health. Some clones in this sample may be carry-over from other donors' samples.

Details on this clone: This likely stems from a read error, as it lies one base from a far larger clone. The identical CDR3 is also encoded by other nucleotide sequences in the sample. The chain uses TRBV29-1 and TRBJ1-2; unclear D gene. This CDR3 region has 12 residues. Germline loops: CDR1 SQVTM, CDR2 ANQGSEA. The CDR3 DNA follows: TGCAGCGTTGAAGACCATAACTATGGCTACACTTTC. It is translated as CSVEDHNYGYTF. Drawing the rest from reference TRBV29-1 and TRBJ1-2, the complete variable domain is SAVISQKPSRDICQRGTSLTIQCQVDSQVTMMFWYRQQPGQSLTLIATANQGSEATYESGFVIDKFPISRPNLTFSTLTVSNMSPEDSSIYLCSVEDHNYGYTFGSGTRLTVV.

This clone was seen only once. The chain combines TRBV10-3 with TRBJ2-7; tentatively, D is TRBD1 (6 bases). Trimming shortened V by 6 bases and J by 2 bases, and 17 bases separated the two germline ends. This CDR3 spans 15 amino acids. Germline V gives CDR1 ENHRY, CDR2 SYGVKD. CDR3 in amino acids: CAISRLVDSPYEQYF. The CDR3 DNA sequence: TGTGCCATCAGCCGACTCGTGGACAGCCCCTACGAGCAGTACTTC.

The chain employs TRBV29-1 and TRBJ2-3; 8 bases align to TRBD2. Losses at the gene ends were 3 bases for V and 4 bases for J; bases not matched to a gene: 6. CDR3 length: 14 amino acids. Per germline, CDR1 SQVTM and CDR2 ANQGSEA. CDR3: CSVDASGGADTQYF. As DNA, the CDR3 is TGCAGCGTTGATGCCAGCGGGGGCGCAGATACGCAGTATTTT.

The chain has TRBV28 and TRBJ2-7, with D unresolved. The CDR3 runs 13 residues. V was shortened by 4 bases and J by 6 bases, with 13 bases between the two germline ends. CDR1 MDHEN and CDR2 SYDVKM come from the germline V gene. The CDR3 is CASSSAGTGEQYF. CDR3 bases: TGTGCCAGCAGTTCAGCAGGAACCGGCGAGCAGTACTTC. Based on the CDR3 plus reference TRBV28 and TRBJ2-7, the full variable domain is DVKVTQSSRYLVKRTGEKVFLECVQDMDHENMFWYRQDPGLGLRLIYFSYDVKMKEKGDIPEGYSVSREKKERFSLILESASTNQTSMYLCASSSAGTGEQYFGPGTRLTVT.